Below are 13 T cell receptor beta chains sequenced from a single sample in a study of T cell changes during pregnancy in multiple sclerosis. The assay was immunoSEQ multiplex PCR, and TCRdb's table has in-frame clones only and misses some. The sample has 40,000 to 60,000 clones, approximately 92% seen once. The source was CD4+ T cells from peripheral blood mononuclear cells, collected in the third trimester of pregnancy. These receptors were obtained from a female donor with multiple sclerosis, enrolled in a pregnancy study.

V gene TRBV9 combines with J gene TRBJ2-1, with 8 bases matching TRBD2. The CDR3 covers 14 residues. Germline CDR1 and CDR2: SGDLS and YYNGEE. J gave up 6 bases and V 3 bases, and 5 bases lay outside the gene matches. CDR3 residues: CASSAGTRGNEQFF. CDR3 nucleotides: TGTGCCAGCAGCGCCGGGACTAGAGGCAATGAGCAGTTCTTC.

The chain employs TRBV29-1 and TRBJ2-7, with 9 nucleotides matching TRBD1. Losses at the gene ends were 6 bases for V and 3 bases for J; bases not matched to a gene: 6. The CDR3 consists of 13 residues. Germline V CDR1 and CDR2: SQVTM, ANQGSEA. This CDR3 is CSVGTGSIYEQYF. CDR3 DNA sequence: TGCAGCGTGGGGACAGGGAGTATCTACGAGCAGTACTTC.

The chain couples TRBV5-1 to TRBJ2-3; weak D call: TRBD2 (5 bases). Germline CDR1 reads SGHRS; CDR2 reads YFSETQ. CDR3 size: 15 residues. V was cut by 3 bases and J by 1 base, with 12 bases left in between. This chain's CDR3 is CASSSRGSGTDTQYF. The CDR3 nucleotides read TGCGCCAGCAGCTCCCGCGGGTCTGGCACAGATACGCAGTATTTT.

The CDR3 loop reads CATSKPGSGANVLTF. The DNA of the CDR3 is TGTGCCACCAGCAAACCCGGCTCTGGGGCCAACGTCCTGACTTTC. V usage is TRBV15 and J usage is TRBJ2-6; D not certain. This CDR3 has 15 residues. CDR1 is LNHNV, CDR2 YYDKDF, per germline (reference sequence). Trimming pared 4 bases from V and 0 bases from J, leaving 7 bases between.

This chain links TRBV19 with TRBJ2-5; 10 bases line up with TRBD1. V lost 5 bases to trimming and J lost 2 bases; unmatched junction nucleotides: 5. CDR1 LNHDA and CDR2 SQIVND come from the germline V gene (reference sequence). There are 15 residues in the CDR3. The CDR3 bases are TGTGCCAGTAGTCCACGACAGGGGGCTCAAGAGACCCAGTACTTC. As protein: CASSPRQGAQETQYF.

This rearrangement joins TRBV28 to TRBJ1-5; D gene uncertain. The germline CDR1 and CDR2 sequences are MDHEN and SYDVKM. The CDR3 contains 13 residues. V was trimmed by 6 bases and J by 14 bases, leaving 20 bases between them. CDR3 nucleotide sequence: TGTGCCAGCAGCCAGATGGGCTCCGGGAAGAAGCATTTT. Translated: CASSQMGSGKKHF.

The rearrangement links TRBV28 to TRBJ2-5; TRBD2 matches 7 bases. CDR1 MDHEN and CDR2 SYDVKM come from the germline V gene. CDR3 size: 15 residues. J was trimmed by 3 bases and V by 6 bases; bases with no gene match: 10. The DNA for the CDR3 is TGTGCCAGCAGCCCGCCGGGACTACAAAAAGAGACCCAGTACTTC. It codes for CASSPPGLQKETQYF.

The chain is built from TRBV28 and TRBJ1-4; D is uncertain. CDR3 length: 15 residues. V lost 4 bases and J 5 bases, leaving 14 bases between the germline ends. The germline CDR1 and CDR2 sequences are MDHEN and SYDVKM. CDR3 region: CASSSPGKTNEKLFF. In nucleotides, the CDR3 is TGTGCCAGCAGTTCCCCGGGGAAGACAAATGAAAAACTGTTTTTT.

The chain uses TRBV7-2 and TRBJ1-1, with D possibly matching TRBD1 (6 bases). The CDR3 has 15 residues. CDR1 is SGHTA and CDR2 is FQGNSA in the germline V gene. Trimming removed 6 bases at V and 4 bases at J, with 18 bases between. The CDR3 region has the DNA TGTGCCAGCAGTAGCTACAGGGTAGGGAGCACTGAAGCTTTCTTT. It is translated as CASSSYRVGSTEAFF.

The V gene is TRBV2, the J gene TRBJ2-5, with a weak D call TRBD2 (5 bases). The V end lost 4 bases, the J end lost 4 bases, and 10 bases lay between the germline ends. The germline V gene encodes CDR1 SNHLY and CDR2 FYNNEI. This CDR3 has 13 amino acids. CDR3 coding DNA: TGTGCCAGCAGTGTAGAGGCGGGAGAGACCCAGTACTTC. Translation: CASSVEAGETQYF.

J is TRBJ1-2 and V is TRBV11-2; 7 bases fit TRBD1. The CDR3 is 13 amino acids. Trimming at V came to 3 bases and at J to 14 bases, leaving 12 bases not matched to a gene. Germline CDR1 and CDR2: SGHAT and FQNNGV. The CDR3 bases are TGTGCCAGCAGCTTGAACAGGGGTTATGCTGAAACCTTC. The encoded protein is CASSLNRGYAETF.

The CDR3 bases are TGTGCCAGCACACTAGCGGGAGCTCCTAGCACAGATACGCAGTATTTT. Its protein is CASTLAGAPSTDTQYF. The chain recombines TRBV2 with TRBJ2-3; 11 bases map to TRBD2. Germline V gene lookup returns CDR1 SNHLY and CDR2 FYNNEI. The CDR3 has 16 amino acids. V was pared by 7 bases and J by 0 bases, with 6 bases of the junction left unmatched.

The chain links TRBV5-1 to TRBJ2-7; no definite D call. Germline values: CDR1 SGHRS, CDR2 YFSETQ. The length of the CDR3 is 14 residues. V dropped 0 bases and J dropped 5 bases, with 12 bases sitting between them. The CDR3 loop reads CASSLATQTDEQYF. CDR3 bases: TGCGCCAGCAGCTTGGCTACCCAAACGGACGAGCAGTACTTC. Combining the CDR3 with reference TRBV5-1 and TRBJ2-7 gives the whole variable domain KAGVTQTPRYLIKTRGQQVTLSCSPISGHRSVSWYQQTPGQGLQFLFEYFSETQRNKGNFPGRFSGRQFSNSRSEMNVSTLELGDSALYLCASSLATQTDEQYFGPGTRLTVT.